This T cell receptor beta chain derives from a study of blood T cell repertoires in COVID-19. The overall study: From the United States, Italy and Spain came samples of acute and convalescent COVID-19. Nucleic acid was either cDNA or gDNA, and it came from T cells, B-cell-depleted T cells, or PBMCs.

Germline V gene sequence: CDR1 SGHTA, CDR2 FQGNSA. Trimming removed 5 bases from V and 0 bases from J; junction bases left unmatched: 10. This CDR3 is 19 amino acids long. Authors' methods: Reference gene primer amplification in the assay estimated nucleated cell counts. Profiling relied on immunoSEQ multiplex PCR, and the TCRdb table lists in-frame clones only, not all of them. V and J calls and clone size come straight from that table; D and trimming were deduced from the DNA. The table has about 670,000 clones, approximately 90% seen once; the top ten hold under 0.3%. This clonotype was obtained from a young woman with acute or convalescent COVID-19. J is TRBJ2-1 and V is TRBV7-2; 13 bases map to TRBD2. The sample consisted of peripheral blood. CDR3 amino acids: CASSGRLAGGLSSYNEQFF. CDR3 bases: TGTGCCAGCAGCGGTAGACTAGCGGGGGGCCTTAGCTCCTACAATGAGCAGTTCTTC.